This passage covers 30 T cell receptor beta chains from one sample sequenced in a study of CD8 T cells in Susac syndrome (dated by TCRdb to between 2019 and 2020). The library relied on the immunoSEQ multiplex PCR assay. RNA was extracted using the RNeasy kit, and roughly 0.5 to 1 ug of the RNA was reverse transcribed with random hexamers. Clones were called with MiXCR by TCRdb after fastp trimmed the public reads at Q25, and only in-frame beta chains were retained. Under each unique CDR3 protein, matching rows form one entry showing the most common genes and DNA. A total of about 120,000 distinct CDR3 sequences appear in this sample, 94% of them only once. The ten largest clones add up to approximately 0.1% of the sample. The sample consisted of CD4+ T cells from PBMCs. Every receptor here comes from a human donor in good health.

The chain carries TRBV3-1 and TRBJ1-5; perhaps TRBD1 as D (6 bases). The CDR3 runs 15 residues. The V and J ends lost 1 base and 5 bases respectively, with 12 bases between them. The germline V gene encodes CDR1 LGHDT and CDR2 YNNKEL (reference sequence). The CDR3 loop reads CASSQAGVRDQPQHF. CDR3 nucleotides: TGTGCCAGCAGCCAAGCAGGGGTAAGGGATCAGCCCCAGCATTTT.

V is TRBV3-1 and J is TRBJ1-3, with D possibly TRBD1 on 5 matching bases. Deletions cut 3 bases from V and 5 bases from J, with 11 bases between. The germline V gene encodes CDR1 LGHDT and CDR2 YNNKEL (reference sequence). The length of the CDR3 is 14 residues. This CDR3 is CASSHGTHRNTIYF. For the CDR3, the DNA is TGTGCCAGCAGCCACGGGACGCACCGAAACACCATATATTTT.

The chain uses TRBV9 and TRBJ1-1; no clear D. V was clipped by 3 bases and J by 3 bases, with 18 bases between them. Germline CDR1 SGDLS, CDR2 YYNGEE. The CDR3 extends over 16 amino acids. DNA for the CDR3: TGTGCCAGCAGCGAAGGACGGGGAAGACAAGACACTGAAGCTTTCTTT. Residues: CASSEGRGRQDTEAFF.

J is TRBJ2-1 and V is TRBV6-2 or TRBV6-3; 8 bases match TRBD2. J lost 0 bases, V lost 5 bases, and 18 bases had no gene match. The CDR3 consists of 20 residues. Looked up from germline, CDR1 is MNHEY and CDR2 is SVGEGT. The CDR3 nucleotides read TGTGCCAGCAGTCGCCGGGGGGGCGGGTCCACGGAGAGCTCCTACAATGAGCAGTTCTTC. This translates into CASSRRGGGSTESSYNEQFF.

The chain joins TRBV12-3 or TRBV12-4 to TRBJ2-2; D may be TRBD1 (6 bases). The CDR3 consists of 12 residues. V was trimmed by 4 bases and J by 7 bases, leaving 7 bases between them. The DNA for the CDR3 is TGTGCCAGCAGTTCAGGGGTCGGGGAGCTGTTTTTT. Translated, it gives CASSSGVGELFF.

The chain uses TRBV24-1 and TRBJ2-2; 14 bases line up with TRBD2. Germline CDR1 is KGHDR and CDR2 is SFDVKD. J gave up 5 bases and V 7 bases, and 5 bases lay outside the gene matches. This CDR3 is built from 16 residues. This CDR3 is CATSPTSGRETGELFF. The CDR3 bases are TGTGCCACCAGCCCGACTAGCGGGAGGGAAACCGGGGAGCTGTTTTTT.

CDR3 protein: CASGSVRRTSSGNTIYF. The CDR3 DNA is TGTGCTAGTGGTTCGGTACGCAGGACCAGCTCTGGAAACACCATATATTTT. The chain joins TRBV12-5 to TRBJ1-3; D unclear. The CDR3 runs 17 residues. Germline V gene sequence: CDR1 LGHNT, CDR2 FRNRAP. Trimming cost V 4 bases and J 0 bases, with 16 bases left between them.

The chain employs TRBV3-1 and TRBJ2-3; 7 nucleotides align to TRBD2. This CDR3 spans 15 amino acids. Per the germline V gene, CDR1 is LGHDT and CDR2 is YNNKEL (reference sequence). With 4 bases clipped from V and 4 bases from J, the junction kept 8 bases outside the gene matches. CDR3 sequence reads: CASSPTSAGADTQYF. The CDR3 DNA reads TGTGCCAGCAGCCCAACTAGCGCGGGAGCAGATACGCAGTATTTT.

V usage is TRBV7-9 and J usage is TRBJ2-7; D is perhaps TRBD1 (6 bases). From germline, CDR1 is SEHNR and CDR2 FQNEAQ (reference sequence). This CDR3 has 15 amino acids. The V end was cut by 2 bases, the J end by 2 bases, with 13 bases between. DNA for the CDR3: TGTGCCAGCAGCTTACAGGGGTCAATCACCTACGAGCAGTACTTC. This gives the protein CASSLQGSITYEQYF.

The gene calls are TRBV2 and TRBJ1-5; a possible D gene is TRBD1 (5 bases). CDR1 SNHLY and CDR2 FYNNEI come from the germline V gene. CDR3 length: 14 amino acids. Trimming pared 4 bases from V and 4 bases from J, leaving 11 bases between. The CDR3, as DNA: TGTGCCAGCAGTGTTGGGGGGGATAATCAGCCCCAGCATTTT. It translates to CASSVGGDNQPQHF.

The J gene is TRBJ2-3, the V gene TRBV9; 13 bases map to TRBD2. Germline V gene sequence: CDR1 SGDLS, CDR2 YYNGEE. The CDR3 spans 16 residues. Trimming removed 3 bases from V and 4 bases from J; junction bases left unmatched: 5. In DNA, the CDR3 is TGTGCCAGCAGCGCCGGGACTAGCGGGAATTCAGATACGCAGTATTTT. Translated, it gives CASSAGTSGNSDTQYF. Using reference TRBV9 and TRBJ2-3 for the parts outside the CDR3, the full variable domain is DSGVTQTPKHLITATGQRVTLRCSPRSGDLSVYWYQQSLDQGLQFLIQYYNGEERAKGNILERFSAQQFPDLHSELNLSSLELGDSALYFCASSAGTSGNSDTQYFGPGTRLTVL.

This chain uses TRBV7-9 with TRBJ2-1, with D perhaps matching TRBD1 (7 bases). Germline V CDR1 and CDR2: SEHNR, FQNEAQ (reference sequence). The CDR3 has 14 residues. Between the trimmed V and J ends, which lost 5 bases and 10 bases, there was a span of 18 bases. The CDR3 reads CASSPRGDPQEQFF. Written as DNA, the CDR3 is TGTGCCAGCAGCCCCAGGGGGGATCCGCAGGAGCAGTTCTTC. The entire variable domain, with the rest obtained from reference TRBV7-9 and TRBJ2-1, is as follows: DTGVSQNPRHKITKRGQNVTFRCDPISEHNRLYWYRQTLGQGPEFLTYFQNEAQLEKSRLLSDRFSAERPKGSFSTLEIQRTEQGDSAMYLCASSPRGDPQEQFFGPGTRLTVL.

The rearrangement uses TRBV18 and TRBJ2-1; 9 nucleotides agree with TRBD2. Germline CDR1 and CDR2: KGHSH and LQKENI. V shed 3 bases and J 9 bases; nucleotides not matched to a gene: 9. The CDR3 contains 15 residues. In DNA, the CDR3 is TGTGCCAGCTCACCTTCTAGCGGGAAGCAGGGTGAGCAGTTCTTC. This translates into CASSPSSGKQGEQFF.

The chain carries TRBV4-2 and TRBJ2-3, with D uncertain. The CDR3 totals 12 residues. Trimming shortened V by 1 base and J by 8 bases, and 7 bases separated the two germline ends. Per the germline V gene, CDR1 is LGHNA and CDR2 is YNFKEQ. For the CDR3, the DNA is TGTGCCAGCAGCCAAGCAGAACGTACGCAGTATTTT. Its protein product is CASSQAERTQYF.

In DNA, the CDR3 is TGTGCCAGCAGTGTAAGGGTTGACGGGGAGCTGTTTTTT. It yields the protein CASSVRVDGELFF. The gene calls are TRBV2 and TRBJ2-2; D call uncertain. CDR3 length: 13 amino acids. Germline CDR1 is SNHLY and CDR2 is FYNNEI. V was shortened by 4 bases and J by 7 bases, with 10 bases between the two germline ends.

The CDR3 sequence is CASSIGTVQAGELFF. The CDR3 DNA follows: TGCGCCAGCAGCATAGGGACAGTACAGGCCGGGGAGCTGTTTTTT. The chain employs TRBV5-1 and TRBJ2-2; 7 nucleotides agree with TRBD1. The CDR3 has 15 amino acids. V was clipped by 4 bases and J by 6 bases; unmatched bases: 9. From germline, CDR1 is SGHRS and CDR2 YFSETQ.

The gene calls are TRBV29-1 and TRBJ1-1; 7 nucleotides match TRBD1. In germline, CDR1 is SQVTM, CDR2 ANQGSEA. The CDR3 extends over 13 amino acids. Losses at the gene ends were 6 bases for V and 4 bases for J; bases not matched to a gene: 8. CDR3 residues: CSVEGQLVTEAFF. As DNA, the CDR3 is TGCAGCGTAGAGGGACAGCTAGTCACTGAAGCTTTCTTT.

This clonotype occurred once. The rearrangement links TRBV29-1 to TRBJ2-1; 13 bases line up with TRBD2. The germline gives CDR1 SQVTM, CDR2 ANQGSEA. This CDR3 has 14 residues. Trimming took 6 bases from V and 5 from J; bases not matched to a gene: 4. The CDR3 here is CSVGLAGVNNEQFF. DNA for the CDR3: TGCAGCGTAGGACTAGCGGGGGTTAACAATGAGCAGTTCTTC.

J is TRBJ2-5 and V is TRBV29-1; TRBD2 is a possible D gene (6 bases). Between the trimmed V and J ends, which lost 2 bases and 1 base, there was a span of 8 bases. This CDR3 is 13 amino acids long. Germline CDR1 reads SQVTM; CDR2 reads ANQGSEA. CDR3 coding DNA: TGCAGCGTTGAACAGGGACTCCAAGAGACCCAGTACTTC. This encodes CSVEQGLQETQYF.

The DNA of the CDR3 is TGTGCCAGTAGTACCAAGACGACAGGGATCGGGGTGGACAATCAGCCCCAGCATTTT. It codes for CASSTKTTGIGVDNQPQHF. The chain joins TRBV19 to TRBJ1-5, with 7 bases that match TRBD1. Germline values: CDR1 LNHDA, CDR2 SQIVND (reference sequence). The CDR3 spans 19 residues. V lost 4 bases, J lost 3 bases, and 18 bases stayed unmatched.

This chain uses TRBV4-3 with TRBJ1-1; no firm D call. The CDR3 is made up of 15 amino acids. V shed 6 bases and J shed 1 base, with 15 bases lying between them. Germline V lookup: CDR1 LGHNA, CDR2 YSLEER. The CDR3 loop reads CASSGRTPGNTEAFF. DNA for the CDR3: TGCGCCAGCAGTGGCAGAACCCCTGGGAACACTGAAGCTTTCTTT.

The V gene is TRBV5-1, the J gene TRBJ2-5; no definite D call. The CDR3 consists of 14 residues. Between the trimmed V and J ends, which lost 2 bases and 1 base, there was a span of 9 bases. Per the germline V gene, CDR1 is SGHRS and CDR2 is YFSETQ. CDR3 DNA: TGCGCCAGCAGCTTATCTGCTATCCAAGAGACCCAGTACTTC. This encodes CASSLSAIQETQYF.

The gene calls are TRBV3-1 and TRBJ1-3; 8 bases are shared with TRBD1. Germline assignment: CDR1 LGHDT and CDR2 YNNKEL (reference sequence). The trim removed 5 bases at V and 5 bases at J, leaving 8 bases unmatched. This CDR3 is built from 15 residues. CDR3 amino acids: CASSSWTGMRNTIYF. The CDR3 DNA is TGTGCCAGCAGCTCCTGGACAGGGATGAGAAACACCATATATTTT.

The chain joins TRBV29-1 to TRBJ2-1; D remains ambiguous. Germline CDR1 and CDR2: SQVTM and ANQGSEA. CDR3 length equals 12 residues. V was clipped by 2 bases and J by 9 bases, with 11 bases between them. CDR3 protein: CSVETQSGEQFF. CDR3 nucleotides: TGCAGCGTTGAAACTCAGTCTGGTGAGCAGTTCTTC.

The table lists this clonotype with a count of one. CDR3 sequence: CASSTGIRHGYTF. CDR3 sequence (DNA): TGTGCCAGCAGTACTGGGATCCGACATGGCTACACCTTC. This chain joins TRBV28 and TRBJ1-2; D is unclear. Trimming left V 5 bases short and J 6 bases short, with 13 bases between. This CDR3 is built from 13 residues. Germline V CDR1 and CDR2: MDHEN, SYDVKM.

The chain is built from TRBV29-1 and TRBJ2-5; perhaps TRBD1 as D (6 bases). The V gene lost 4 bases and the J gene lost 4 bases, with 16 bases spanning the gap. The CDR3 runs 14 residues. Per the germline V gene, CDR1 is SQVTM and CDR2 is ANQGSEA. CDR3 in DNA: TGCAGCGTTGGTTTTCTGGGGGCTGGAGAGACCCAGTACTTC. Protein product: CSVGFLGAGETQYF.

The gene calls are TRBV10-2 and TRBJ1-6, with 7 nucleotides matching TRBD1. Trimming took 3 bases from V and 12 from J; bases not matched to a gene: 5. In germline, CDR1 is WSHSY, CDR2 SAAADI. The CDR3 totals 13 residues. The CDR3 region is CASSDRQGIPLHF. The DNA for the CDR3 is TGCGCCAGCAGTGATAGACAGGGAATACCCCTCCACTTT.

This clonotype showed up just once. The chain has TRBV3-1 and TRBJ1-2, with unresolved D. The V end was cut by 4 bases, the J end by 4 bases, with 13 bases between. The CDR3 runs to 14 residues. The germline gives CDR1 LGHDT, CDR2 YNNKEL (reference sequence). The CDR3 spells CASSPVKHSYGYTF. The CDR3 bases are TGTGCCAGCAGCCCTGTAAAGCATAGCTATGGCTACACCTTC.

V is TRBV5-1 and J is TRBJ1-4, with D possibly TRBD1 on 6 matching bases. Trimming pared 0 bases from V and 6 bases from J, leaving 12 bases between. Per germline, CDR1 SGHRS and CDR2 YFSETQ. CDR3 length: 15 residues. Written as DNA, the CDR3 is TGCGCCAGCAGCTTGGGTTCGGGGGCGCATGAAAAACTGTTTTTT. Its protein is CASSLGSGAHEKLFF.

The count of this clonotype is one. The chain recombines TRBV7-8 with TRBJ1-1; 7 bases line up with TRBD1. The V gene's germline CDR1 is SGHVS and CDR2 FQNEAQ. V shed 1 base and J 3 bases; nucleotides not matched to a gene: 5. The CDR3 has 15 amino acids. DNA of the CDR3: TGTGCCAGCAGCTTAGTTGAGGGGGCGTACACTGAAGCTTTCTTT. It is translated as CASSLVEGAYTEAFF.